Following are 27 T cell receptor beta chains from one sample sequenced in a study of vaccination effects on CD4 cells after COVID-19. Prior to sequencing, the ViraFEST assay stimulated PBMC with viral peptide pools, which expanded the antigen-specific CD4+ T cells. Cells that had been cultured for ten to eleven days were the source of isolated CD4+ T cells. In the vaccine recipients, nucleocapsid antibodies were negative and there was no prior SARS-CoV-2 infection. Profiling relied on immunoSEQ multiplex PCR, and the TCRdb table lists in-frame clones only, not all of them. This sample has tens of thousands of clones, with 73% found just once. For these TCRs, the target antigens are not known. The sequences come from CD4+ T cells from PBMCs cultured with SARS-CoV-2 spike peptides, collected before COVID-19 vaccination. The receptors stem from a human donor who received a COVID-19 vaccine.

The chain uses TRBV10-3 and TRBJ2-3, with TRBD2 matching 16 bases. The CDR3 covers 18 residues. Losses at the gene ends were 9 bases for V and 0 bases for J; bases not matched to a gene: 9. Germline loops: CDR1 ENHRY, CDR2 SYGVKD. The CDR3 loop is CAITGTSGRDFSTDTQYF. The CDR3 DNA is TGTGCCATAACCGGGACTAGCGGGAGGGACTTTAGCACAGATACGCAGTATTTT.

The chain is built from TRBV6-6 and TRBJ2-5; tentative D call: TRBD2 (5 bases). This CDR3 comprises 16 residues. V lost 7 bases to trimming and J lost 2 bases, with 20 bases between them. CDR1 is MNHNY and CDR2 is SVGAGI in the germline V gene (reference sequence). The CDR3 region is CASTPKGSGIQETQYF. Written as DNA, the CDR3 is TGTGCCAGCACCCCAAAAGGCAGCGGAATTCAAGAGACCCAGTACTTC.

The J gene is TRBJ2-5, the V gene TRBV19, with D tentatively TRBD2 (5 bases). Germline CDR1 LNHDA, CDR2 SQIVND (reference sequence). CDR3 length: 13 residues. V was clipped by 4 bases and J by 5 bases, with 11 bases between them. In DNA, the CDR3 is TGTGCCAGTAGTAATTCCCGCGGGGAGACCCAGTACTTC. This codes for CASSNSRGETQYF.

The J gene is TRBJ2-2, the V gene TRBV4-1, with D hard to call. Germline CDR1 MGHRA, CDR2 YSYEKL. V lost 0 bases, J lost 3 bases, and 11 bases lay in between. This CDR3 region has 16 residues. CDR3 residues: CASSQDGSGYTGELFF. The CDR3 DNA reads TGCGCCAGCAGCCAAGATGGGTCAGGCTACACCGGGGAGCTGTTTTTT.

This clone was observed once. The V and J genes are TRBV10-3 and TRBJ1-1, with D possibly matching TRBD1 (6 bases). The CDR3 is 13 amino acids. V lost 4 bases, J lost 4 bases, and 10 bases lay in between. CDR1 and CDR2 (germline): ENHRY, SYGVKD. CDR3 nucleotide sequence: TGTGCCATCAGTGTAACAGGGACCACTGAAGCTTTCTTT. It encodes CAISVTGTTEAFF.

The rearrangement joins TRBV20-1 to TRBJ2-1; D gene ambiguous. The V end was cut by 3 bases, the J end by 5 bases, with 5 bases between. The CDR3 sequence is 11 residues long. Germline V gene data show CDR1 as DFQATT and CDR2 as SNEGSKA (reference sequence). CDR3 amino acids: CSASRNNEQFF. In DNA, the CDR3 is TGCAGTGCTAGCCGGAACAATGAGCAGTTCTTC.

This clone turned up a few times. The chain couples TRBV4-1 to TRBJ1-6; D may be TRBD1 (6 bases). Per germline, CDR1 MGHRA and CDR2 YSYEKL. The CDR3 contains 20 residues. V was trimmed by 0 bases and J by 0 bases, leaving 18 bases between them. DNA of the CDR3: TGCGCCAGCAGCCAAGATCAAATCCGGACAGTGAGCTCCTATAATTCACCCCTCCACTTT. Translation gives CASSQDQIRTVSSYNSPLHF.

The V gene is TRBV6-5, the J gene TRBJ1-4; D not certain. Germline assignment: CDR1 MNHEY and CDR2 SVGAGI. V lost 6 bases to trimming and J lost 8 bases, with 13 bases between them. The CDR3 contains 13 residues. CDR3 amino acids: CASRSRVTEKLFF. CDR3 DNA: TGTGCCAGCAGAAGTAGGGTTACCGAAAAACTGTTTTTT.

The rearrangement links TRBV5-6 to TRBJ1-3, with D maybe TRBD1 (6 bases). V was cut by 1 base and J by 3 bases, with 14 bases left in between. This CDR3 comprises 16 residues. Germline CDR1 is SGHDT and CDR2 is YYEEEE. The CDR3 sequence is CASSLYRGTGGNTIYF. The CDR3 DNA follows: TGTGCCAGCAGCTTGTATAGGGGGACTGGTGGAAACACCATATATTTT. The full variable domain, rest sourced from reference TRBV5-6 and TRBJ1-3, is DAGVTQSPTHLIKTRGQQVTLRCSPKSGHDTVSWYQQALGQGPQFIFQYYEEEERQRGNFPDRFSGHQFPNYSSELNVNALLLGDSALYLCASSLYRGTGGNTIYFGEGSWLTVV.

J is TRBJ2-3 and V is TRBV6-4, with TRBD2 identical over 7 bases. The CDR3 runs 14 residues. Trimming cost V 2 bases and J 2 bases; bases outside gene matches: 1. CDR1 MRHNA and CDR2 SNTAGT come from the germline V gene. The DNA for the CDR3 is TGTGCCAGCAGTGACGGGAGGGCCACAGATACGCAGTATTTT. Translation gives CASSDGRATDTQYF.

The rearrangement links TRBV6-5 to TRBJ2-7, with 8 bases identical to TRBD2. The CDR3 spans 14 residues. Germline V gene sequence: CDR1 MNHEY, CDR2 SVGAGI. The J segment lost 3 bases and the V segment lost 2 bases, leaving 3 bases of the junction unmatched. CDR3 sequence reads: CASSYTSGSYEQYF. In DNA form, the CDR3 reads TGTGCCAGCAGTTACACGAGCGGGAGCTACGAGCAGTACTTC.

The chain is built from TRBV27 and TRBJ2-3, with D possibly called TRBD1 or TRBD2 (6 bases each). The CDR3 contains 17 residues. The germline gives CDR1 MNHEY, CDR2 SMNVEV (reference sequence). Trimming cost V 2 bases and J 4 bases, with 19 bases left between them. The CDR3 DNA reads TGTGCCAGCAGTTTACTGTTTGGTGGGGGGCCCGCAGATACGCAGTATTTT. Protein sequence: CASSLLFGGGPADTQYF.

The chain combines TRBV19 with TRBJ2-7; 11 bases line up with TRBD1. Losses at the gene ends were 6 bases for V and 4 bases for J; bases not matched to a gene: 11. The CDR3 sequence is 16 residues long. From germline, CDR1 is LNHDA and CDR2 SQIVND (reference sequence). The CDR3 spells CASSPRGQGVSYEQYF. In nucleotides, the CDR3 is TGTGCCAGTAGCCCCAGGGGACAGGGGGTTTCTTACGAGCAGTACTTC.

The V call is TRBV6-4, the J call TRBJ2-2; D uncertain. V dropped 4 bases and J dropped 0 bases, with 9 bases sitting between them. This CDR3 has 15 amino acids. CDR1 is MRHNA, CDR2 SNTAGT, per germline. The CDR3 DNA reads TGTGCCAGCAGTGTAGACTCGGCGAACACCGGGGAGCTGTTTTTT. Protein product: CASSVDSANTGELFF.

The chain uses TRBV5-1 and TRBJ2-2, with 9 bases aligning to TRBD1. This CDR3 comprises 15 residues. The germline CDR1 and CDR2 sequences are SGHRS and YFSETQ. With V trimmed by 4 bases and J by 6 bases, 7 bases remained unmatched. CDR3 DNA: TGCGCCAGCAGCCCCGACAGGGGGAGCGCCGGGGAGCTGTTTTTT. This codes for CASSPDRGSAGELFF.

This chain connects TRBV5-1 to TRBJ2-7; a weak D match, TRBD2 (6 bases). The V and J ends lost 2 bases and 0 bases respectively, with 9 bases between them. Germline V CDR1 and CDR2: SGHRS, YFSETQ. There are 14 residues in the CDR3. Here the CDR3 DNA reads TGCGCCAGCAGCTTTGGGGGAGGCTCCTACGAGCAGTACTTC. This encodes CASSFGGGSYEQYF.

The gene calls are TRBV19 and TRBJ1-1; D is possibly TRBD1 (5 bases). V lost 4 bases, J lost 1 base, and 10 bases lay in between. Germline V gene lookup returns CDR1 LNHDA and CDR2 SQIVND (reference sequence). CDR3 length: 14 amino acids. DNA of the CDR3: TGTGCCAGTAGTACGTTCCAGGGGAACACTGAAGCTTTCTTT. This encodes CASSTFQGNTEAFF. Complete variable domain (other parts from reference TRBV19 and TRBJ1-1): DGGITQSPKYLFRKEGQNVTLSCEQNLNHDAMYWYRQDPGQGLRLIYYSQIVNDFQKGDIAEGYSVSREKKESFPLTVTSAQKNPTAFYLCASSTFQGNTEAFFGQGTRLTVV.

This clone turned up a few times. The V call is TRBV2, the J call TRBJ2-1; 8 positions agree with TRBD2. The CDR3 contains 15 residues. Germline values: CDR1 SNHLY, CDR2 FYNNEI. V shed 6 bases, J shed 3 bases, and the junction held 7 bases outside the gene matches. CDR3 loop: CASRVGGDNYNEQFF. CDR3 in DNA: TGTGCCAGCAGGGTCGGGGGGGACAACTACAATGAGCAGTTCTTC.

The DNA for the CDR3 is TGTGCCAGCAGTGTAGAGGGACCGTTCTCTGGAAACACCATATATTTT. It specifies CASSVEGPFSGNTIYF. The V gene is TRBV2, the J gene TRBJ1-3; tentative D call: TRBD1 (5 bases). V lost 4 bases to trimming and J lost 0 bases, with 13 bases between them. This CDR3 is built from 16 residues. The germline V gene has CDR1 SNHLY and CDR2 FYNNEI.

This rearrangement joins TRBV21-1 to TRBJ1-1; the D call of TRBD1 is as the table states it, not checked on the DNA. TRBV21-1 is described as a pseudogene. This CDR3 comprises 19 residues. This CDR3 reads CASSKEGTGTEKTGTEAFF. The DNA of the CDR3 is TGTGCCAGCAGCAAAGAGGGAACCGGGACAGAAAAAACGGGGACTGAAGCTTTCTTT.

The chain links TRBV12-5 to TRBJ1-1; 9 bases agree with TRBD1. The CDR3 loop spans 15 amino acids. After removal of 5 bases from V and 1 base from J, the junction contained 5 bases not matched to a gene. In germline, CDR1 is LGHNT, CDR2 FRNRAP. CDR3 region: CASGTGQGTNTEAFF. The CDR3 DNA follows: TGTGCTAGTGGTACGGGACAGGGTACGAACACTGAAGCTTTCTTT.

The chain combines TRBV5-4 with TRBJ1-2; 12 bases are shared with TRBD1. Germline trimming cut 5 bases from V and 4 bases from J; bases unmatched to any gene: 12. The CDR3 consists of 17 residues. The germline V gene encodes CDR1 SGHNT and CDR2 YYREEE (reference sequence). The CDR3 sequence: CASSTGTGGAGTYGYTF. In nucleotides, the CDR3 is TGTGCCAGCAGTACCGGGACAGGGGGCGCGGGTACCTATGGCTACACCTTC.

The chain joins TRBV12-5 to TRBJ2-6; D gene ambiguous. The V end lost 3 bases, the J end lost 4 bases, and 4 bases lay between the germline ends. The germline V gene encodes CDR1 LGHNT and CDR2 FRNRAP. CDR3 length equals 13 residues. The CDR3 loop is CASGLAGANVLTF. As DNA, the CDR3 is TGTGCTAGTGGTTTAGCGGGGGCCAACGTCCTGACTTTC.

The chain uses TRBV23-1 and TRBJ1-5, with a possible D match to TRBD1 (6 bases). TRBV23-1 is placed among ORFs of uncertain function. The CDR3 consists of 15 residues. Trimming removed 9 bases at V and 1 base at J, with 16 bases between. CDR3 sequence reads: CARKMGGASNQPQHF. CDR3 DNA sequence: TGCGCCAGGAAAATGGGGGGGGCGAGCAATCAGCCCCAGCATTTT.

This chain links TRBV3-1 (or the pseudogene TRBV3-2) with TRBJ1-5, with D tentatively TRBD1 (6 bases). V was cut by 6 bases and J by 0 bases, with 12 bases left in between. The CDR3 loop spans 15 amino acids. The germline CDR1 and CDR2 sequences are LGHDT and YNNKEL (reference sequence). The CDR3 loop is CASSATGDSNQPQHF. The CDR3 DNA reads as TGTGCCAGCAGTGCGACAGGAGATAGCAATCAGCCCCAGCATTTT.

This clone was observed a handful of times. CDR3 coding DNA: TGCGCCAGCAGACACATGACAGGACCCAACACCGGGGAGCTGTTTTTT. This encodes CASRHMTGPNTGELFF. This chain joins TRBV4-1 and TRBJ2-2; D may be TRBD1 (6 bases). The CDR3 is 16 amino acids. V lost 6 bases and J 2 bases, leaving 16 bases between the germline ends. Germline V lookup: CDR1 MGHRA, CDR2 YSYEKL.

This chain connects TRBV6-5 to TRBJ1-2; D possibly corresponds to TRBD1 (5 bases). The length of the CDR3 is 11 residues. V lost 6 bases and J lost 8, with 10 bases in between. Germline CDR1 and CDR2: MNHEY and SVGAGI. In nucleotides, the CDR3 is TGTGCCAGCAGCAAAGGGGACGGCTACACCTTC. Protein: CASSKGDGYTF.